The T cell receptor (beta chain) described here comes from a study of shared clonotypes between healthy human individuals. Study-wide background: The plates for each donor numbered three CD4 naive, three CD4 memory, two CD8 naive and one CD8 memory.

There were no recent acute infections or vaccinations among the donors, who were healthy HIV-negative adults. Study-wide results and limits: Of the naive CD4 clonotypes, approximately 5% were shared across a few donors.

Remarks on this clone: Its specificity is unknown.

Some clones are missing from TCRdb's copy, which holds only in-frame ones; the method was immunoSEQ multiplex PCR. The profile covers about 1.4 million clones, with roughly 96% appearing a single time and over 1% taken by the ten largest. Sequenced: naive CD4+ T cells sorted from blood. Specified subset: CD45RA+ positively selected. The sequence came from a man aged 25 to 45 in good health.

The DNA of the CDR3 is TGTGCCAGCAGCTTCAGCGGGAGGGCCCAGGACGAGCAGTACTTC. Translated: CASSFSGRAQDEQYF. This chain connects TRBV5-4 to TRBJ2-7; 10 nucleotides align to TRBD2. The ends lost 2 bases at V and 5 bases at J; junction bases unmatched: 7. Germline V gives CDR1 SGHNT, CDR2 YYREEE (reference sequence). The CDR3 runs 15 residues. Variable domain in full (rest from reference TRBV5-4 and TRBJ2-7): ETGVTQSPTHLIKTRGQQVTLRCSSQSGHNTVSWYQQALGQGPQFIFQYYREEENGRGNFPPRFSGLQFPNYSSELNVNALELDDSALYLCASSFSGRAQDEQYFGPGTRLTVT.